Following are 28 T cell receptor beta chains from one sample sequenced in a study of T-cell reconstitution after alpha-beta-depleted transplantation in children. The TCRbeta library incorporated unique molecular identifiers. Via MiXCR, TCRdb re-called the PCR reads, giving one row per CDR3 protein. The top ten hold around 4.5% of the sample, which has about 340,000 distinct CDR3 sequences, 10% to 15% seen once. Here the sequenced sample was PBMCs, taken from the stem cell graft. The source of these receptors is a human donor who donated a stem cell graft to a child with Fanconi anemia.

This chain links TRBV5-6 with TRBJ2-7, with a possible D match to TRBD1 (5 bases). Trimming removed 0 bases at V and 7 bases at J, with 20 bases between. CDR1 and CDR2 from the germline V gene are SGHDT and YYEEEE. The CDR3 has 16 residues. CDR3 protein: CASSLGGPSPESEQYF. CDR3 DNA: TGTGCCAGCAGCTTGGGGGGCCCCTCACCAGAATCGGAGCAGTACTTC.

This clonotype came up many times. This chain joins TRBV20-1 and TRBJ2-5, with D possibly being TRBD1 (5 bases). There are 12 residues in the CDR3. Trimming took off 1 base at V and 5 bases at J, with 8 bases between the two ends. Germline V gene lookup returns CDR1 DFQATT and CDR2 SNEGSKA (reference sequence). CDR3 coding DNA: TGCAGTGCTAGAGTCCCAGGGGAGACCCAGTACTTC. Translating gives CSARVPGETQYF.

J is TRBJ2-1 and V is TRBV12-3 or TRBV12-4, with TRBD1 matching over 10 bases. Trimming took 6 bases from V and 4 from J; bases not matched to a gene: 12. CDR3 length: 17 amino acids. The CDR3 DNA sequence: TGTGCCAGCAGCCGACTGGGACAGGGGAATCATTACAATGAGCAGTTCTTC. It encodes CASSRLGQGNHYNEQFF.

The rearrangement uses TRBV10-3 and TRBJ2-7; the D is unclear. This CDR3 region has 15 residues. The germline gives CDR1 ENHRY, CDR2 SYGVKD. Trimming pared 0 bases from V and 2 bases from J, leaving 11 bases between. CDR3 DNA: TGTGCCATCAGTGAGTCCCGCAGGTGGACCTACGAGCAGTACTTC. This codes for CAISESRRWTYEQYF.

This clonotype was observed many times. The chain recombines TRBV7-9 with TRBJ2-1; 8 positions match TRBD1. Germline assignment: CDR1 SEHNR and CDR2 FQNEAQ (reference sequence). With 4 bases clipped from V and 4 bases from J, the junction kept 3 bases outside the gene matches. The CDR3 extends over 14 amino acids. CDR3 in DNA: TGTGCCAGCAGCTCACGACAGGGGTACAATGAGCAGTTCTTC. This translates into CASSSRQGYNEQFF.

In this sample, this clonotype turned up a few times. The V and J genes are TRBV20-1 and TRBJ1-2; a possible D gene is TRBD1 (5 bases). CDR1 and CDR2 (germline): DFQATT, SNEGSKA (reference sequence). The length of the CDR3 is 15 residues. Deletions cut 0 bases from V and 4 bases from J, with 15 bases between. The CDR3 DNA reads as TGCAGTGCTAGAGACCAGTTGGGGCAGTTCTATGGCTACACCTTC. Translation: CSARDQLGQFYGYTF.

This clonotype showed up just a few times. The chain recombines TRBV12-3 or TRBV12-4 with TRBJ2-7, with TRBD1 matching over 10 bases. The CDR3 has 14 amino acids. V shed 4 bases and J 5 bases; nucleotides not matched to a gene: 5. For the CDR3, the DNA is TGTGCCAGCAGTTCGGGACAGGGGACCCACGAGCAGTACTTC. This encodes CASSSGQGTHEQYF.

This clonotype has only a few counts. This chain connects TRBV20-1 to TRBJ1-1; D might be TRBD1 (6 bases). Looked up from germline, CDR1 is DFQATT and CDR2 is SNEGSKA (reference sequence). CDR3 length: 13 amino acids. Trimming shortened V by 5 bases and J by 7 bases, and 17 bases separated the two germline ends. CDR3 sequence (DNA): TGCAGTGCTTTCCGGACAGTATACAGTGAAGCTTTCTTT. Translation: CSAFRTVYSEAFF.

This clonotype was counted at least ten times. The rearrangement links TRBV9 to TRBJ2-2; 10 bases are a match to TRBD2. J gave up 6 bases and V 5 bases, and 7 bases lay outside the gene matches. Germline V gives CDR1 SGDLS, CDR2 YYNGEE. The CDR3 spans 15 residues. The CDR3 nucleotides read TGTGCCAGCAGTGCCAGCGGGGGGGCCGCCGGGGAGCTGTTTTTT. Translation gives CASSASGGAAGELFF.

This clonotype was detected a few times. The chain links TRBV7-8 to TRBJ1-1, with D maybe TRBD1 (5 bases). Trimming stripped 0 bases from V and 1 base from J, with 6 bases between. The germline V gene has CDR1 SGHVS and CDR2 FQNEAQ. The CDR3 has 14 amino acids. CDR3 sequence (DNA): TGTGCCAGCAGCTTAGCCAGGGCGAACACTGAAGCTTTCTTT. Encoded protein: CASSLARANTEAFF.

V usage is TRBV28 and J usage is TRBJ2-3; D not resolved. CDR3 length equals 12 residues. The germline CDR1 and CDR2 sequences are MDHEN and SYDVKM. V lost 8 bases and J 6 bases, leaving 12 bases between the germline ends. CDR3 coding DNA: TGTGCCAGCGAGAAGGACCGGGATACGCAGTATTTT. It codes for CASEKDRDTQYF.

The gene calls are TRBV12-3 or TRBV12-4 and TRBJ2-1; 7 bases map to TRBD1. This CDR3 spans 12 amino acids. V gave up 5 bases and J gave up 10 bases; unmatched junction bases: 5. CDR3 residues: CASSPRDSEQFF. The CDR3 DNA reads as TGTGCCAGCAGTCCCCGGGACAGCGAGCAGTTCTTC.

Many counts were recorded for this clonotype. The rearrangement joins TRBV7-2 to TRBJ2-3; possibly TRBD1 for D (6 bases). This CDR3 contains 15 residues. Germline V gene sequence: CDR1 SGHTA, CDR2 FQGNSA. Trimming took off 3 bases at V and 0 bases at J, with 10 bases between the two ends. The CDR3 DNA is TGTGCCAGCAGCTTCGTAAGGGGGAGCACAGATACGCAGTATTTT. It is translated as CASSFVRGSTDTQYF.

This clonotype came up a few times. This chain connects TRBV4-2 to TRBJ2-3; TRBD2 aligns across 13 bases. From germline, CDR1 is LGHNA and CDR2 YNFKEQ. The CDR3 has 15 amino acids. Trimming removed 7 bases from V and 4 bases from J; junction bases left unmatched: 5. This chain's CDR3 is CASNQGTSGADTQYF. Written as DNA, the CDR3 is TGTGCCAGCAACCAGGGGACTAGCGGGGCAGATACGCAGTATTTT.

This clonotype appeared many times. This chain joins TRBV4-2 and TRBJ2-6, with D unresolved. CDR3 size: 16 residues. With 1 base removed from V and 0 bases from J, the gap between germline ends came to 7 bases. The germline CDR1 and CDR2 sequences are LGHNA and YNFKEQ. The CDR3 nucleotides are TGTGCCAGCAGCCAAGGTCGACTCTCTGGGGCCAACGTCCTGACTTTC. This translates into CASSQGRLSGANVLTF.

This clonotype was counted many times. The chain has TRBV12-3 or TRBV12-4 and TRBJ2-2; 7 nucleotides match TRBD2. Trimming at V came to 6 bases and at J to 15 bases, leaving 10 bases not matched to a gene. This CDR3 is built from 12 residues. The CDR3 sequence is CASSPFGGGLFF. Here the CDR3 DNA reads TGTGCCAGCAGCCCCTTCGGGGGAGGGTTGTTTTTT.

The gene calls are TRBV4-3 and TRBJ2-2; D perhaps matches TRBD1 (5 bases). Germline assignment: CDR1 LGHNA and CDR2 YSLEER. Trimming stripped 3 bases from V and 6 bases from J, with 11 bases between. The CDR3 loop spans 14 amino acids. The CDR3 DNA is TGCGCCAGCAGCCAGGGCTTAGGGGCCGGGGAGCTGTTTTTT. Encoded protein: CASSQGLGAGELFF.

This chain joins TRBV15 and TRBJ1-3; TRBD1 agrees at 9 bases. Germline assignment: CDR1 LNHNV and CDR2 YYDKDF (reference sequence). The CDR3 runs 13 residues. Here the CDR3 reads CAVQGAFGNTIYF. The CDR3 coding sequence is TGTGCTGTACAGGGGGCATTTGGAAACACCATATATTTT.

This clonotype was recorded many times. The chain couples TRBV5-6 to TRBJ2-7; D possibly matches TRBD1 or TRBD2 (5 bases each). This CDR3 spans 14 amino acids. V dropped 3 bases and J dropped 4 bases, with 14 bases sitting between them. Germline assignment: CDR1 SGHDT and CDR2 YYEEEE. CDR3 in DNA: TGTGCCAGCAGCTCAACCGGGACCTTATACGAGCAGTACGTC. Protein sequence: CASSSTGTLYEQYV.

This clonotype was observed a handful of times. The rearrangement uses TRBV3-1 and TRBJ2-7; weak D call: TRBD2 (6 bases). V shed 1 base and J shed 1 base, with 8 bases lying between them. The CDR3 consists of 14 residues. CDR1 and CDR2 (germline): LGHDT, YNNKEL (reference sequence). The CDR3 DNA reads TGTGCCAGCAGCCAAGGGACTACTTCCTACGAGCAGTACGTC. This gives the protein CASSQGTTSYEQYV.

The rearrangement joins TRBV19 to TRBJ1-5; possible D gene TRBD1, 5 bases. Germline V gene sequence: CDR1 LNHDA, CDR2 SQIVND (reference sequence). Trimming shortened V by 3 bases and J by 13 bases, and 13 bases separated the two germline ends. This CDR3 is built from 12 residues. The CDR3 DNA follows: TGTGCCAGTAGTATTCTCGCAGGGTTTCAGCATTTT. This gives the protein CASSILAGFQHF. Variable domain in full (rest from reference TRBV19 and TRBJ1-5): DGGITQSPKYLFRKEGQNVTLSCEQNLNHDAMYWYRQDPGQGLRLIYYSQIVNDFQKGDIAEGYSVSREKKESFPLTVTSAQKNPTAFYLCASSILAGFQHFGDGTRLSIL.

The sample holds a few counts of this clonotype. The CDR3 region is CSARAVGVEQFF. The CDR3 coding sequence is TGCAGTGCTAGGGCGGTGGGGGTCGAGCAGTTCTTC. V gene TRBV20-1 combines with J gene TRBJ2-1; the D call may be TRBD1 or TRBD2 (5 bases each). Deletions cut 3 bases from V and 10 bases from J, with 13 bases between. CDR3 length: 12 residues. Germline lookup yields CDR1 DFQATT and CDR2 SNEGSKA (reference sequence).

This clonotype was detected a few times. The CDR3 sequence: CASSADDRHETQYF. DNA of the CDR3: TGTGCCAGCTCCGCCGACGACAGGCACGAGACCCAGTACTTC. This chain uses TRBV9 with TRBJ2-5; possible D gene TRBD1, 6 bases. The CDR3 sequence is 14 residues long. Germline CDR1 reads SGDLS; CDR2 reads YYNGEE. The V end lost 7 bases, the J end lost 5 bases, and 18 bases lay between the germline ends. The variable domain in full, completed from reference TRBV9 and TRBJ2-5, reads DSGVTQTPKHLITATGQRVTLRCSPRSGDLSVYWYQQSLDQGLQFLIQYYNGEERAKGNILERFSAQQFPDLHSELNLSSLELGDSALYFCASSADDRHETQYFGPGTRLLVL.

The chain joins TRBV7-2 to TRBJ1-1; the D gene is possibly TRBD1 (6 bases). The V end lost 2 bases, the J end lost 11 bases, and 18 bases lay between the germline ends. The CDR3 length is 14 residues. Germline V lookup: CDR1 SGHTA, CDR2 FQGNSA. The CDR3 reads CASSLLQALQGAFF. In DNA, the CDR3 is TGTGCCAGCAGCTTACTTCAGGCCCTCCAGGGGGCTTTCTTT.

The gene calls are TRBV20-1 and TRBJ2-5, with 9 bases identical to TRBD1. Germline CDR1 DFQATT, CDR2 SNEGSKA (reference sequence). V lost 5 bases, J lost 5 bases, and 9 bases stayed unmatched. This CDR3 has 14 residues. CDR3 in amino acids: CSACDTGGRETQYF. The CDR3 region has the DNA TGCAGTGCTTGTGATACAGGGGGCCGGGAGACCCAGTACTTC.

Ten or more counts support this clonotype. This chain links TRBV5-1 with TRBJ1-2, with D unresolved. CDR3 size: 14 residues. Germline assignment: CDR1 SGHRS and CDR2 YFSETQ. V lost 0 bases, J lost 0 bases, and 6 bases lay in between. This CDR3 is CASSLELANYGYTF. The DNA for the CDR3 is TGCGCCAGCAGCTTGGAGTTAGCTAACTATGGCTACACCTTC.

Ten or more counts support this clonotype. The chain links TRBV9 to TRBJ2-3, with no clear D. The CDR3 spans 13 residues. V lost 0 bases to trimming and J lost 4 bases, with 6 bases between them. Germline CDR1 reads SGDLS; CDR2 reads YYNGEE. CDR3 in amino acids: CASSVATSDTQYF. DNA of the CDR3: TGTGCCAGCAGCGTAGCTACGTCAGATACGCAGTATTTT.

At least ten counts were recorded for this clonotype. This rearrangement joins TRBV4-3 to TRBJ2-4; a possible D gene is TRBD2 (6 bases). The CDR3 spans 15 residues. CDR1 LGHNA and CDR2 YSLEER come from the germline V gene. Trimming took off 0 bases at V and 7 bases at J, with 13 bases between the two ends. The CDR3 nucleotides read TGCGCCAGCAGCCAAGACCGCGGGGTTTTGAACATTCAGTACTTC. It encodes CASSQDRGVLNIQYF.